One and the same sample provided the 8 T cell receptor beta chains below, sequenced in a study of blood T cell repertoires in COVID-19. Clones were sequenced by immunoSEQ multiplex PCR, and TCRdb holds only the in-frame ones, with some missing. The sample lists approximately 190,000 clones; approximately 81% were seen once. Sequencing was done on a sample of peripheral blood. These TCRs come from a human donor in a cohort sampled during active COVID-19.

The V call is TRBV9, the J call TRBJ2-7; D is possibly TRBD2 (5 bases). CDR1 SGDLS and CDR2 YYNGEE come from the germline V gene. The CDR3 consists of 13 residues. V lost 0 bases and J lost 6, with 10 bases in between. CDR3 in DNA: TGTGCCAGCAGCGTAGGTCCGGGGTTCGAGCAGTACTTC. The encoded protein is CASSVGPGFEQYF.

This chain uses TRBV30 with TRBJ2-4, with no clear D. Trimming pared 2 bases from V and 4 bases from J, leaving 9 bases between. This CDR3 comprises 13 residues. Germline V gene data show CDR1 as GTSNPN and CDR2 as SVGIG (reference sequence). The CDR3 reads CAWSQTIKNIQYF. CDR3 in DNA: TGTGCCTGGAGTCAGACAATAAAAAACATTCAGTACTTC.

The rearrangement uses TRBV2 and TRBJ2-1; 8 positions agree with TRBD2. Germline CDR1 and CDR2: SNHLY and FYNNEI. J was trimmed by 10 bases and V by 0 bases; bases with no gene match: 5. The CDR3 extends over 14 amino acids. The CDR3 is CASSEAGLGGEQFF. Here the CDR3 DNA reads TGTGCCAGCAGTGAAGCGGGACTAGGAGGAGAGCAGTTCTTC.

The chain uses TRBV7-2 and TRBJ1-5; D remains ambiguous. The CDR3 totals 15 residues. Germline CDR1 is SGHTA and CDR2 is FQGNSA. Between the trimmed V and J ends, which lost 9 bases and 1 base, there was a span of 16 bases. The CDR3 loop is CASGKRVGSNQPQHF. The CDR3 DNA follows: TGTGCCAGTGGGAAGAGGGTGGGGAGCAATCAGCCCCAGCATTTT.

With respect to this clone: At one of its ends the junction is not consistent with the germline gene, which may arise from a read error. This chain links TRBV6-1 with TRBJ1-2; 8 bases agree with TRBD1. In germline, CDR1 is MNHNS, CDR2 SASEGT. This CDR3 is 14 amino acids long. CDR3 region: CASTPGGESPGYIF. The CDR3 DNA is TGTGCCAGCACTCCAGGGGGCGAGTCCCCTGGCTACATCTTC.

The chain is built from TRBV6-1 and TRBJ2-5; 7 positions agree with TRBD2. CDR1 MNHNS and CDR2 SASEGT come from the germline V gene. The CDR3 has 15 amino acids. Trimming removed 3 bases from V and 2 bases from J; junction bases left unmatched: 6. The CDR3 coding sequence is TGTGCCAGCAGTGATTGGGGAGGGACGCAAGAGACCCAGTACTTC. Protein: CASSDWGGTQETQYF.

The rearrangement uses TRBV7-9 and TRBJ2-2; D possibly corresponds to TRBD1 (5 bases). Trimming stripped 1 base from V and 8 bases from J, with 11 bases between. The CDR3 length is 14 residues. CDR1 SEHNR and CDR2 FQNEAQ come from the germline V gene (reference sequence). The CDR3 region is CASSLVLGPGELFF. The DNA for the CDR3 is TGTGCCAGCAGCTTAGTTCTGGGGCCTGGGGAGCTGTTTTTT.

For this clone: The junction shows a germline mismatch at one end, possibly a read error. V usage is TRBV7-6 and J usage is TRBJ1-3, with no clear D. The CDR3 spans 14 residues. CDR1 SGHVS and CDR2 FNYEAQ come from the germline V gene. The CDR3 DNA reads TGTGCCAGCAGCTTAACCAACTCTGCAAACACCATATATTTT. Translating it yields CASSLTNSANTIYF.